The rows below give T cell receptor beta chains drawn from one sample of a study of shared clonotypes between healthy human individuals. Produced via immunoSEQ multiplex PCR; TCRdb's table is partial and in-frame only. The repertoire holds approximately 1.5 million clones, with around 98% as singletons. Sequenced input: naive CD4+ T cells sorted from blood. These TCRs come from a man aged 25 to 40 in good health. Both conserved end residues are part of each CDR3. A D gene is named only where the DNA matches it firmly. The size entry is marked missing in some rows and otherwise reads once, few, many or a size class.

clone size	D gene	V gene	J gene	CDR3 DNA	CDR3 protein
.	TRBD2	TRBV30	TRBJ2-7	TGTGCCTGGAGTCCTCGACTAGCGGGAGGGCCAGGGAACGAGCAGTACTTC	CAWSPRLAGGPGNEQYF
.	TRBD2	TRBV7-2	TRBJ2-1	TGTGCCAGCAGCTTGGCTAGCGGGATCTACAATGAGCAGTTCTTC	CASSLASGIYNEQFF
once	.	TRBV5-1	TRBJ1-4	TGCGCCAGCAGCTTGGGGTTTACAACTAATGAAAAACTGTTTTTT	CASSLGFTTNEKLFF
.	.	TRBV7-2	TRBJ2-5	TGTGCCAGCTCTTGGCAGGGACAAGAGACCCAGTACTTC	CASSWQGQETQYF
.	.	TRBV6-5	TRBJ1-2	TGTGCCAGCAGTTCCCAGGGACCGAGCTATGGCTACACCTTC	CASSSQGPSYGYTF
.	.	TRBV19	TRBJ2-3	TGTGCCAGTAGTATAAGGGTTCAAGATACGCAGTATTTT	CASSIRVQDTQYF
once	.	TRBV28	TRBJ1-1	TGTGCCAGCAGTTTAGCGGGGCCGAACACTGAAGCTTTCTTT	CASSLAGPNTEAFF
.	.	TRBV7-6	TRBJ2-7	TGTGCCAGCAGCTTAGACGACAGGTCCTACGAGCAGTACTTC	CASSLDDRSYEQYF
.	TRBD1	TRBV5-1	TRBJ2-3	TGCGCCAGCAGCGTGACGGGACAGGGTCCCGATACGCAGTATTTT	CASSVTGQGPDTQYF
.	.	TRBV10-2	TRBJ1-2	TGCGCCAGCAGTGAGTCGAAGAAATATGGCTACACCTTC	CASSESKKYGYTF
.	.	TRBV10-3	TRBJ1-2	TGTGCCATCAGTGACCCGAGGAAGGGCCTAAACTATGGCTACACCTTC	CAISDPRKGLNYGYTF
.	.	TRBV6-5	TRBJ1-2	TGTGCCAGCAGTTACTCACGGGCTTTTAACGGCTACACCTTC	CASSYSRAFNGYTF
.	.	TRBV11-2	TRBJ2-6	TGTGCCAGCAGCTTTAAGGCGCTCGCAGGGCCCTCTGGGGCCAACGTCCTGACTTTC	CASSFKALAGPSGANVLTF
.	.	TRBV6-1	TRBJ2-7	TGTGCCAGCAGTTCTAACCCGCCGGCGGAGCAGTACTTC	CASSSNPPAEQYF
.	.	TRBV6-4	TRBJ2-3	TGTGCCAGCAGTGACTCACTCGGCACAGATACGCAGTATTTT	CASSDSLGTDTQYF
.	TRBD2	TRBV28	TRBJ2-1	TGTGCCAGCAAAGGGAGCGGGGGGCAGGGTTACAATGAGCAGTTCTTC	CASKGSGGQGYNEQFF
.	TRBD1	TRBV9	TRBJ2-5	TGTGCCAGCAGCGCACGACAGGGGGTCCCCCGAGAGACCCAGTACTTC	CASSARQGVPRETQYF
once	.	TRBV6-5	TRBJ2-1	TGTGCCAGCAGTTCTCATCGGAAGGCCAATGAGCAGTTCTTC	CASSSHRKANEQFF
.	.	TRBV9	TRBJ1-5	TGTGCCAGCAACTATGGGGATGGCAATCAGCCCCAGCATTTT	CASNYGDGNQPQHF
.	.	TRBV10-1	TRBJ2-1	TGCGCCAGCAGTGAGAAACCTACAGGGTTTGAAGACAATGAGCAGTTCTTC	CASSEKPTGFEDNEQFF
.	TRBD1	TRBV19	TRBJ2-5	TGTGCCAGTAGTATTCAGCCAGGGGGCCGGGAGACCCAGTACTTC	CASSIQPGGRETQYF
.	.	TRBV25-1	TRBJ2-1	TGTGCCAGCAGTGATCTGCGGTTTGAGCAGTTCTTC	CASSDLRFEQFF
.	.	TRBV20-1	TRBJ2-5	TGCAGTGCTAGTTTCGGGGAGACCCAGTACTTC	CSASFGETQYF
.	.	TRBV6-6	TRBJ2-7	TGTGCCAGCAGTTACTCGAGCGGAGCGATGGGGTACGAGCAGTACTTC	CASSYSSGAMGYEQYF
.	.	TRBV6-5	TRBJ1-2	TGTGCCAGCAGTTACTTGGGGCCTTACTATGGCTACACCTTC	CASSYLGPYYGYTF
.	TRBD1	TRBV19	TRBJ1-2	TGTGCCAGTAGTACGGGACAGGGCTATGGCTACACCTTC	CASSTGQGYGYTF
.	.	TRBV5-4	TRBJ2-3	TGTGCCAGCAGCTTATCGCCAAGGGAGGAGGGCACAGATACGCAGTATTTT	CASSLSPREEGTDTQYF
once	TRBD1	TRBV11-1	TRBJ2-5	TGTGCCAGCAGCCCGGGACAGGGAGAAGAGACCCAGTACTTC	CASSPGQGEETQYF
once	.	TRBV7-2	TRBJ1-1	TGTGCCAGCAGCTTACAGCCCACAAGCGGGGCTTTCTTT	CASSLQPTSGAFF
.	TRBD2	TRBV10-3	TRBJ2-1	TGTGCCATTAGGACTAGCGGAAAATACAATGAGCAGTTCTTC	CAIRTSGKYNEQFF
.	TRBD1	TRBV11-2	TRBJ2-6	TGTGCCAGCAGCTTAAGAGTCCAGGGGGCTGGTGCAGGGGCCAACGTCCTGACTTTC	CASSLRVQGAGAGANVLTF
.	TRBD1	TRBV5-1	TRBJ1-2	TGCGCCAGCTCAGGGGGGACCGAGTATGGCTACACCTTC	CASSGGTEYGYTF
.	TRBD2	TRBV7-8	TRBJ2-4	TGTGCCAGCAGCAATGGAATACTGCGGGAGCCGAGGGACATTCAGTACTTC	CASSNGILREPRDIQYF
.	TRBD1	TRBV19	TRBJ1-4	TGTGCCAGTAGTATCCCTCCAGGGGGAGTTGCAACTAATGAAAAACTGTTTTTT	CASSIPPGGVATNEKLFF
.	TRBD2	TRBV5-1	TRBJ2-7	TGCGCCAGCAGCTCCCTGGGACTAGCGGCAATCAACGAGCAGTACTTC	CASSSLGLAAINEQYF
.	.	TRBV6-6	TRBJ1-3	TGTGCCAGCAGTTACTCAGGGGTGGGAAACACCATATATTTT	CASSYSGVGNTIYF
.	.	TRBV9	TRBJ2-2	TGTGCCAGCAGCGTAGCCAGCGGAGGAACCGGGGAGCTGTTTTTT	CASSVASGGTGELFF
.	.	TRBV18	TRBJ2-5	TGTGCCAGCTCACCGACCGCGGGATTGGAGGAGACCCAGTACTTC	CASSPTAGLEETQYF
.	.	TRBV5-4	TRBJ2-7	TGTGCCAGCAGGAAGGAGGGGTACGACGAGCAGTACTTC	CASRKEGYDEQYF
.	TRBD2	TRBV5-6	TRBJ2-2	TGTGCCAGCAGCTTATCTAGCGGGAGTGGGAGTCGGGCCGGGGAGCTGTTTTTT	CASSLSSGSGSRAGELFF
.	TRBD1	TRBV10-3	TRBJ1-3	TGTGCCACGAGGACAGGGGGAAACACCATATATTTT	CATRTGGNTIYF
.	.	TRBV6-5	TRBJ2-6	TGTGCCAGCAGCTTCGTGGGGGCTGGGGCCAACGTCCTGACTTTC	CASSFVGAGANVLTF
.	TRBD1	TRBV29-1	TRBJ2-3	TGCAGCGTTGCGAAAGAGGGGGCGCTTCTGGATACGCAGTATTTT	CSVAKEGALLDTQYF
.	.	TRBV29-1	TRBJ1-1	TGCAGCGCCTTATCCTGGAACACTGAAGCTTTCTTT	CSALSWNTEAFF
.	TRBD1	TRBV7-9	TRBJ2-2	TGTGCCAGCAGCAAAAACAGGGGGCATACCGGGGAGCTGTTTTTT	CASSKNRGHTGELFF
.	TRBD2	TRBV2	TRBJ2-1	TGTGCCAGCAGTGAAGGAGGACTAGCCGCCTACAATGAGCAGTTCTTC	CASSEGGLAAYNEQFF
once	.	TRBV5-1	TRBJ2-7	TGCGCCAGCAGCGAGGCGGCGGGGCCCACCTACGAGCAGTACTTC	CASSEAAGPTYEQYF
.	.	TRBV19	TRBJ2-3	TGTGCCAGTAGTATGACAGGAAGCACAGATACGCAGTATTTT	CASSMTGSTDTQYF
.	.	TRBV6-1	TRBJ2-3	TGTGCCAGCAGACAGGACTACAACCAAGCAGATACGCAGTATTTT	CASRQDYNQADTQYF
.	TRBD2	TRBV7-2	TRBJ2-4	TGTGCCAGCAGCTTAAGGCGGGAGAACATTCAGTACTTC	CASSLRRENIQYF
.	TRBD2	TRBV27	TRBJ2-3	TGTGCCAGCAGTTTAGGGTCACTAGCGGGCAGTGCAGATACGCAGTATTTT	CASSLGSLAGSADTQYF
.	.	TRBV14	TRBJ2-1	TGTGCCAGCAGCCAAGATCGACAGATACGTGAGCAGTTCTTC	CASSQDRQIREQFF
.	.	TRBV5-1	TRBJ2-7	TGCGCCAGCAGCTTGTGGCCAGGGAACTCCTACGAGCAGTACTTC	CASSLWPGNSYEQYF
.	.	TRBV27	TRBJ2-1	TGTGCCAGCAGTTTTATGGCCAACAATGAGCAGTTCTTC	CASSFMANNEQFF